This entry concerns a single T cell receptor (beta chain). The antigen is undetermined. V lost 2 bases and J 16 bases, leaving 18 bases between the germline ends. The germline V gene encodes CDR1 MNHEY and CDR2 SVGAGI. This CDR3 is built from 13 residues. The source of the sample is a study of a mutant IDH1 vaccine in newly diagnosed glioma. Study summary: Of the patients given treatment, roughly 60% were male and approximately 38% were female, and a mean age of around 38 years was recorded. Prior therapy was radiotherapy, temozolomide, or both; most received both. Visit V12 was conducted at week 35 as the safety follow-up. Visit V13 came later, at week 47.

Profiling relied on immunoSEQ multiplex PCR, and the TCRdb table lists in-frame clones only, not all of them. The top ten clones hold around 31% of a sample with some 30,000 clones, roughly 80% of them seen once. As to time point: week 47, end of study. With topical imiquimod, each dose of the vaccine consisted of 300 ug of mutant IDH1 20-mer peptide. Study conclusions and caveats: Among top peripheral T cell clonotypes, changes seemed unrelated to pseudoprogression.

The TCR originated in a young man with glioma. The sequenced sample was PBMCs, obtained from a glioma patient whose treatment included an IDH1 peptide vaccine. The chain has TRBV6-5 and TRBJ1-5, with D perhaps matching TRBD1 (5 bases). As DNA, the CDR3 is TGTGCCAGCAGTTACCAACCCGGGGGTGTATCACATTTT. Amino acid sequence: CASSYQPGGVSHF.